Listed below are T cell receptor beta chains from one sample, sequenced in a study of response to subunit inactivated influenza vaccine. TCRdb itself ran the RT-PCR reads through MiXCR, one entry per CDR3 protein. Of approximately 500,000 distinct CDR3 sequences listed, under 30% were seen once; the top ten hold 2.5% to 3%. These data also featured in a second study, about T cells expressing NK-cell markers.

The specimen comprised CD4+ T cells sorted from PBMCs, sampled about 13 days after vaccination. The receptors originated from a man aged 45-65 years who received an inactivated influenza vaccine. Both conserved end residues are part of each CDR3. The order of the fields is CDR3 DNA, CDR3 protein, V gene, J gene, D gene, clone size. The D gene is left open where the match is weak. Expanded clones get a size class; other rows say once, few or many, or leave the size out.

CDR3nt: TGTGCCAGCTCAGGACAGGGGGCGTTGAACACTGAAGCTTTCTTT
CDR3aa: CASSGQGALNTEAFF
v_gene: TRBV18
j_gene: TRBJ1-1
d_gene: TRBD1
abundance: few

CDR3nt: TGTGCCAGCAGCCCAAGGGCAGGCGACTCCTACGAGCAGTACTTC
CDR3aa: CASSPRAGDSYEQYF
v_gene: TRBV7-2
j_gene: TRBJ2-7
d_gene: .
abundance: .

CDR3nt: TGTGCCAGCAGCACCCGACTAGGGGCCCCAGATACGCAGTATTTT
CDR3aa: CASSTRLGAPDTQYF
v_gene: TRBV7-2
j_gene: TRBJ2-3
d_gene: .
abundance: .

CDR3nt: TGTGCCAGCGGTTTATCCGAGTCCGGGGAGCTGTTTTTT
CDR3aa: CASGLSESGELFF
v_gene: TRBV12-3/TRBV12-4
j_gene: TRBJ2-2
d_gene: .
abundance: few

CDR3nt: TGTGCCAGCAGCCAAGCTTCAGGCAAGCAGTACTTC
CDR3aa: CASSQASGKQYF
v_gene: TRBV3-1
j_gene: TRBJ2-7
d_gene: .
abundance: few

CDR3nt: TGTGCCATCAGTGCCCGGGGATCGACCTACGAGCAGTACTTC
CDR3aa: CAISARGSTYEQYF
v_gene: TRBV10-3
j_gene: TRBJ2-7
d_gene: .
abundance: .

CDR3nt: TGTGCCAGCAGTTTAGCGGGAGGCCTACGCGATCAGCCCCAGCATTTT
CDR3aa: CASSLAGGLRDQPQHF
v_gene: TRBV12-3/TRBV12-4
j_gene: TRBJ1-5
d_gene: .
abundance: .

CDR3nt: TGTGCCAGCAGCTTGATCCTACTAGCGGGGGGGAATGAGCAGTTCTTC
CDR3aa: CASSLILLAGGNEQFF
v_gene: TRBV7-2
j_gene: TRBJ2-1
d_gene: TRBD2
abundance: .

CDR3nt: TGCAGTGCCGTATCCCCCGCAGGAGCCGACAATGAGCAGTTCTTC
CDR3aa: CSAVSPAGADNEQFF
v_gene: TRBV20-1
j_gene: TRBJ2-1
d_gene: .
abundance: .

CDR3nt: TGTTCCAGCAGTCGGACTAACGGGGGAGAAGAGACCCAGTACTTC
CDR3aa: CSSSRTNGGEETQYF
v_gene: TRBV7-2
j_gene: TRBJ2-5
d_gene: .
abundance: .

CDR3nt: TGTGCTAGTGGTTTGGACAGACTAGCGGGGAGCACAGATACGCAGTATTTT
CDR3aa: CASGLDRLAGSTDTQYF
v_gene: TRBV12-5
j_gene: TRBJ2-3
d_gene: TRBD2
abundance: .

CDR3nt: TGTGCCAGCAGTTACACAAGGCAGGGGACTAGCTCTGGGGCCAACGTCCTGACTTTC
CDR3aa: CASSYTRQGTSSGANVLTF
v_gene: TRBV11-1
j_gene: TRBJ2-6
d_gene: TRBD2
abundance: few

CDR3nt: TGTGCCAGCAGCCCCGTGACGCACGAGCAGTACTTC
CDR3aa: CASSPVTHEQYF
v_gene: TRBV7-9
j_gene: TRBJ2-7
d_gene: .
abundance: .

CDR3nt: TGTGCCAGCAGCTTGGTTCTGCGAGGGTACGAGCAGTACTTC
CDR3aa: CASSLVLRGYEQYF
v_gene: TRBV5-5
j_gene: TRBJ2-7
d_gene: .
abundance: .

CDR3nt: TGCAGTGCTGCCAATAGCCGTCACTCCTACAATGAGCAGTTCTTC
CDR3aa: CSAANSRHSYNEQFF
v_gene: TRBV20-1
j_gene: TRBJ2-1
d_gene: .
abundance: .

CDR3nt: TGCGCCAGCAGGGCCGAGACAGGGGGTGTCTCTGGCTACACCTTC
CDR3aa: CASRAETGGVSGYTF
v_gene: TRBV5-1
j_gene: TRBJ1-2
d_gene: TRBD1
abundance: few

CDR3nt: TGCAGCGTGGCCGGACTAGCGGGAGGTAATGAGCAGTTCTTC
CDR3aa: CSVAGLAGGNEQFF
v_gene: TRBV29-1
j_gene: TRBJ2-1
d_gene: TRBD2
abundance: .

CDR3nt: TGTGCCAGCAGTGTCTCGATAAACACTGAAGCTTTCTTT
CDR3aa: CASSVSINTEAFF
v_gene: TRBV6-4
j_gene: TRBJ1-1
d_gene: .
abundance: .

CDR3nt: TGCAGTGCTTCCCGGACGGGTGAAAAACTGTTTTTT
CDR3aa: CSASRTGEKLFF
v_gene: TRBV20-1
j_gene: TRBJ1-4
d_gene: .
abundance: .

CDR3nt: TGTGCCAGCAGCCAACTGACGCGGGGCCTCGAGCCCCAAGAGACCCAGTACTTC
CDR3aa: CASSQLTRGLEPQETQYF
v_gene: TRBV16
j_gene: TRBJ2-5
d_gene: .
abundance: .

CDR3nt: TGTGCCACCAGTGATAGGAGGACTAGCACAGATACGCAGTATTTT
CDR3aa: CATSDRRTSTDTQYF
v_gene: TRBV24-1
j_gene: TRBJ2-3
d_gene: .
abundance: few

CDR3nt: TGCAGCGTTCGACAGGGAGGGGACACTGAAGCTTTCTTT
CDR3aa: CSVRQGGDTEAFF
v_gene: TRBV29-1
j_gene: TRBJ1-1
d_gene: TRBD1
abundance: many

CDR3nt: TGCAGTGCTAGCAGCTCCTACGAGCAGTACTTC
CDR3aa: CSASSSYEQYF
v_gene: TRBV20-1
j_gene: TRBJ2-7
d_gene: .
abundance: few

CDR3nt: TGTGCCAGCAGACCTCGCACAGGAGCCAACACTGAAGCTTTCTTT
CDR3aa: CASRPRTGANTEAFF
v_gene: TRBV28
j_gene: TRBJ1-1
d_gene: .
abundance: .

CDR3nt: TGTGCCAGCAGCTTTAAGACTAGAGTCTCCTACAATGAGCAGTTCTTC
CDR3aa: CASSFKTRVSYNEQFF
v_gene: TRBV5-6
j_gene: TRBJ2-1
d_gene: .
abundance: few

CDR3nt: TGTGCCAGCAGCTCCTCCGGGACTAGCGGTCCTAGCGTGCACTTC
CDR3aa: CASSSSGTSGPSVHF
v_gene: TRBV3-1
j_gene: TRBJ2-7
d_gene: TRBD2
abundance: .

CDR3nt: TGTGCCAGCTCACCGACAGGGAATTTGGAGACCCAGTACTTC
CDR3aa: CASSPTGNLETQYF
v_gene: TRBV18
j_gene: TRBJ2-5
d_gene: TRBD1
abundance: .

CDR3nt: TGTGCCAGCACCCTGGGGGGGCTAATGGTGGGCACCGGGGAGCTGTTTTTT
CDR3aa: CASTLGGLMVGTGELFF
v_gene: TRBV7-2
j_gene: TRBJ2-2
d_gene: .
abundance: few

CDR3nt: TGTGCCAGCAGTTACTCAGGCCCCCGACAGTACAATGAGCAGTTCTTC
CDR3aa: CASSYSGPRQYNEQFF
v_gene: TRBV6-5
j_gene: TRBJ2-1
d_gene: .
abundance: .

CDR3nt: TGTGCCAGCAGCTGGGGGCTAGCGGTCAACACCGGGGAGCTGTTTTTT
CDR3aa: CASSWGLAVNTGELFF
v_gene: TRBV28
j_gene: TRBJ2-2
d_gene: .
abundance: .

CDR3nt: TGTGCCAGTAGGACAGGCCTTGAAGCTTTCTTT
CDR3aa: CASRTGLEAFF
v_gene: TRBV2
j_gene: TRBJ1-1
d_gene: TRBD1
abundance: .

CDR3nt: TGTGCCAGCAGCTCTATCCGGGACAGGGTCAACGAGCAGTACTTC
CDR3aa: CASSSIRDRVNEQYF
v_gene: TRBV11-2
j_gene: TRBJ2-7
d_gene: TRBD1
abundance: .

CDR3nt: TGCGCCAGCAGACCGAGCGGGGGCCCGCAAGAGACCCAGTACTTC
CDR3aa: CASRPSGGPQETQYF
v_gene: TRBV5-1
j_gene: TRBJ2-5
d_gene: TRBD2
abundance: few

CDR3nt: TGTGCCAGCAGTTCCCCCCTTGGACAGGAAAACACCGGGGAGCTGTTTTTT
CDR3aa: CASSSPLGQENTGELFF
v_gene: TRBV28
j_gene: TRBJ2-2
d_gene: TRBD1
abundance: few

CDR3nt: TGTGCCAGCAGCGTTAGCGGGAGTAGGTACAATGAGCAGTTCTTC
CDR3aa: CASSVSGSRYNEQFF
v_gene: TRBV9
j_gene: TRBJ2-1
d_gene: TRBD2
abundance: once

CDR3nt: TGTGCCAGCACCCCTGGGGGGCTACAATACAATGAGCAGTTCTTC
CDR3aa: CASTPGGLQYNEQFF
v_gene: TRBV6-2/TRBV6-3
j_gene: TRBJ2-1
d_gene: .
abundance: few

CDR3nt: TGTGCCACCAGCAGACCAAGGGCCCTCAATTCACCCCTCCACTTT
CDR3aa: CATSRPRALNSPLHF
v_gene: TRBV15
j_gene: TRBJ1-6
d_gene: .
abundance: few

CDR3nt: TGCAGTGCTAAATGGGGACCCTCCTACGAGCAGTACTTC
CDR3aa: CSAKWGPSYEQYF
v_gene: TRBV20-1
j_gene: TRBJ2-7
d_gene: .
abundance: few

CDR3nt: TGCGCCAGCAGCCAAGACTCGAGGGGTTCTATTCAGCCCCAGCATTTT
CDR3aa: CASSQDSRGSIQPQHF
v_gene: TRBV4-1
j_gene: TRBJ1-5
d_gene: .
abundance: many

CDR3nt: TGCGCCAGCAGCCAAGGAACCCGGGGGCCCAATCAGCCCCAGCATTTT
CDR3aa: CASSQGTRGPNQPQHF
v_gene: TRBV4-1
j_gene: TRBJ1-5
d_gene: .
abundance: few

CDR3nt: TGTGCCAGCAGCCCCTTTCATTCGGGACTAGTCTACGAGCAGTACTTC
CDR3aa: CASSPFHSGLVYEQYF
v_gene: TRBV7-9
j_gene: TRBJ2-7
d_gene: TRBD2
abundance: .

CDR3nt: TGTGCCAGCAGCCTGGGACAGGGGGCAATCGGGGAGCTGTTTTTT
CDR3aa: CASSLGQGAIGELFF
v_gene: TRBV11-3
j_gene: TRBJ2-2
d_gene: TRBD1
abundance: .

CDR3nt: TGTGCCAGCAGCTCAGCCGGAAGCTACGGGACGGCGTTGTATGAGCAGTTCTTC
CDR3aa: CASSSAGSYGTALYEQFF
v_gene: TRBV7-2
j_gene: TRBJ2-1
d_gene: .
abundance: once

CDR3nt: TGCAGTGCTAGTGTAAGACAGGGGCTCTTGAACACTGAAGCTTTCTTT
CDR3aa: CSASVRQGLLNTEAFF
v_gene: TRBV20-1
j_gene: TRBJ1-1
d_gene: TRBD1
abundance: few

CDR3nt: TGTGCCACCATGGACTTTCAAGAGACCCAGTACTTC
CDR3aa: CATMDFQETQYF
v_gene: TRBV28
j_gene: TRBJ2-5
d_gene: .
abundance: few

CDR3nt: TGTGCCAGCTCACCATTAATTGGCACAGATACGCAGTATTTT
CDR3aa: CASSPLIGTDTQYF
v_gene: TRBV18
j_gene: TRBJ2-3
d_gene: .
abundance: .

CDR3nt: TGTGCCAGCAGGAAACCCTCGACTGGTTACAATGAGCAGTTCTTC
CDR3aa: CASRKPSTGYNEQFF
v_gene: TRBV6-2/TRBV6-3
j_gene: TRBJ2-1
d_gene: .
abundance: .

CDR3nt: TGTGCCAGCAGCCGGTCGACTAGCGGGAGGCACTCCTACGAGCAGTACTTC
CDR3aa: CASSRSTSGRHSYEQYF
v_gene: TRBV11-2
j_gene: TRBJ2-7
d_gene: TRBD2
abundance: few

CDR3nt: TGTGCCAGCAGCTTAGGGCAGACCAATCAGCCCCAGCATTTT
CDR3aa: CASSLGQTNQPQHF
v_gene: TRBV7-2
j_gene: TRBJ1-5
d_gene: .
abundance: many

CDR3nt: TGCAGTGCTAGATTCTGGGCTAGCGGGAGAGTGAATGAGCAGTTCTTC
CDR3aa: CSARFWASGRVNEQFF
v_gene: TRBV20-1
j_gene: TRBJ2-1
d_gene: TRBD2
abundance: .

CDR3nt: TGCAGTGCTAGTCCCTGGAACCAAGAGACCCAGTACTTC
CDR3aa: CSASPWNQETQYF
v_gene: TRBV20-1
j_gene: TRBJ2-5
d_gene: .
abundance: .

CDR3nt: TGCGCCAGCAGCTTGGTTGGCAGGGACACAGATACGCAGTATTTT
CDR3aa: CASSLVGRDTDTQYF
v_gene: TRBV5-1
j_gene: TRBJ2-3
d_gene: .
abundance: .

CDR3nt: TGTGCCAGCAGCGGCGGACTAGCGGGAGTGGGACTAGCCAAAAACATTCAGTACTTC
CDR3aa: CASSGGLAGVGLAKNIQYF
v_gene: TRBV4-2
j_gene: TRBJ2-4
d_gene: TRBD2
abundance: few

CDR3nt: TGTGCCAGCCGGAAGAGGGATAGCTCCTACAATGAGCAGTTCTTC
CDR3aa: CASRKRDSSYNEQFF
v_gene: TRBV2
j_gene: TRBJ2-1
d_gene: .
abundance: many

CDR3nt: TGTGCCAGCAGTTACGACGGCCTACGAGCTTTCTTT
CDR3aa: CASSYDGLRAFF
v_gene: TRBV6-2/TRBV6-3
j_gene: TRBJ1-1
d_gene: .
abundance: few